This entry lists 26 T cell receptor beta chains sequenced from one sample in a study of T cells in localized non-small cell lung cancer. Some clones are missing from TCRdb's copy, which holds only in-frame ones; the method was immunoSEQ multiplex PCR. This table has about 36,000 clones, roughly 85% appearing once. The sample consisted of peripheral blood, taken before any cancer treatment. The receptors here all came from a woman aged 40 to 75 with stage I lung adenocarcinoma.

The rearrangement uses TRBV5-1 and TRBJ2-5; D call uncertain. Trimming stripped 0 bases from V and 5 bases from J, with 11 bases between. CDR1 and CDR2 (germline): SGHRS, YFSETQ. The CDR3 is 14 residues long. CDR3 coding DNA: TGCGCCAGCAGCTTGGCAGGCCGGGCGGAGACCCAGTACTTC. Translation: CASSLAGRAETQYF.

CDR3 in amino acids: CASSLLAGRGLANTEAFF. Here the CDR3 DNA reads TGCGCCAGCAGCTTGTTGGCCGGCAGAGGTCTTGCGAACACTGAAGCTTTCTTT. The chain joins TRBV5-1 to TRBJ1-1; D is unclear. CDR1 and CDR2 from the germline V gene are SGHRS and YFSETQ. V lost 1 base and J lost 1, with 20 bases in between. The CDR3 is 18 amino acids.

The chain uses TRBV7-9 and TRBJ2-7; D is ambiguous. V was trimmed by 7 bases and J by 3 bases, leaving 16 bases between them. Germline-derived CDR1 and CDR2 are SEHNR and FQNEAQ (reference sequence). The CDR3 runs 14 residues. CDR3 sequence (DNA): TGTGCCAGCACCCTGTACGGGTCGGACTACGAGCAGTACTTC. This sequence encodes CASTLYGSDYEQYF.

The rearrangement uses TRBV2 and TRBJ2-1; the D is unclear. The CDR3 totals 18 residues. Trimming shortened V by 0 bases and J by 2 bases, and 17 bases separated the two germline ends. Looked up from germline, CDR1 is SNHLY and CDR2 is FYNNEI. CDR3 region: CASSEARSSFLTYNEQFF. As DNA, the CDR3 is TGTGCCAGCAGTGAAGCTCGAAGTAGCTTCTTAACCTACAATGAGCAGTTCTTC.

The V and J genes are TRBV5-1 and TRBJ1-2; D is undetermined. The CDR3 has 12 residues. V lost 4 bases and J 1 base, leaving 5 bases between the germline ends. Looked up from germline, CDR1 is SGHRS and CDR2 is YFSETQ. The DNA for the CDR3 is TGCGCCAGCAGCCAACTTAACTATGGCTACACCTTC. This translates into CASSQLNYGYTF.

This chain uses TRBV5-1 with TRBJ1-5; no definite D call. V lost 0 bases to trimming and J lost 2 bases, with 6 bases between them. The CDR3 totals 14 residues. Germline V CDR1 and CDR2: SGHRS, YFSETQ. The CDR3 nucleotides read TGCGCCAGCAGCTTGGATGGGGGCAATCAGCCCCAGCATTTT. This sequence encodes CASSLDGGNQPQHF.

The chain combines TRBV6-6 with TRBJ1-6; D ambiguous. Germline-derived CDR1 and CDR2 are MNHNY and SVGAGI (reference sequence). This CDR3 contains 14 residues. Between the trimmed V and J ends, which lost 5 bases and 4 bases, there was a span of 9 bases. DNA for the CDR3: TGTGCCAGCAGTGTACAGAGTTATAATTCACCCCTCCACTTT. Its translation is CASSVQSYNSPLHF.

The chain joins TRBV14 to TRBJ1-3, with 8 bases fitting TRBD1. The junction had 4 bases not matched to a gene; V was cut back by 3 bases and J by 0 bases. This CDR3 region has 16 residues. Germline CDR1 SGHDN, CDR2 FVKESK. The CDR3 spells CASSQQGAISGNTIYF. CDR3 nucleotide sequence: TGTGCCAGCAGCCAGCAGGGGGCTATCTCTGGAAACACCATATATTTT.

J is TRBJ1-6 and V is TRBV27, with 7 bases lining up with TRBD1. Trimming cost V 2 bases and J 15 bases; bases outside gene matches: 13. CDR3 size: 15 residues. CDR1 and CDR2 from the germline V gene are MNHEY and SMNVEV (reference sequence). The CDR3 region has the DNA TGTGCCAGCAGTTTAAAGCCCGGGGGAACAGGGGTCCTCCACTTT. Translation: CASSLKPGGTGVLHF.

The CDR3 reads CASSDSFRISGNTIYF. The CDR3, as DNA: TGTGCCAGCAGTGATTCTTTTCGCATTTCTGGAAACACCATATATTTT. The gene calls are TRBV6-1 and TRBJ1-3; D not certain. The germline V gene encodes CDR1 MNHNS and CDR2 SASEGT. Between the trimmed V and J ends, which lost 3 bases and 1 base, there was a span of 13 bases. CDR3 length: 16 amino acids.

The chain employs TRBV7-6 and TRBJ2-5; TRBD1 or TRBD2 may be the D gene (5 bases each). Trimming cost V 3 bases and J 2 bases, with 13 bases left between them. This CDR3 spans 15 amino acids. Germline CDR1 and CDR2: SGHVS and FNYEAQ. The CDR3 nucleotides read TGTGCCAGCAGCTTTGTGGGGCCGGGACAAGAGACCCAGTACTTC. Protein: CASSFVGPGQETQYF.

The J gene is TRBJ1-3, the V gene TRBV5-5, with a possible D match to TRBD1 (6 bases). V lost 4 bases, J lost 1 base, and 18 bases lay in between. This CDR3 comprises 17 residues. Germline V gene sequence: CDR1 SGHKS, CDR2 YYEKEE (reference sequence). The CDR3: CASSLRNRVESGNTIYF. In DNA form, the CDR3 reads TGTGCCAGCAGCCTCAGGAACAGGGTCGAATCTGGAAACACCATATATTTT.

This clone was recorded once. The CDR3 here is CASMSGSNTGELFF. CDR3 sequence (DNA): TGCGCCAGCATGTCCGGGTCGAACACCGGGGAGCTGTTTTTT. V and J are TRBV5-1 and TRBJ2-2; D is undetermined. Germline lookup yields CDR1 SGHRS and CDR2 YFSETQ. Trimming removed 6 bases from V and 0 bases from J, with 9 bases in between. This CDR3 has 14 residues.

The rearrangement links TRBV5-1 to TRBJ2-3, with no clear D. The CDR3 has 12 amino acids. Trimming shortened V by 0 bases and J by 4 bases, and 3 bases separated the two germline ends. The germline V gene encodes CDR1 SGHRS and CDR2 YFSETQ. The CDR3 DNA is TGCGCCAGCAGCTTGGATTCAGATACGCAGTATTTT. This encodes CASSLDSDTQYF.

This clone was counted a single time. This rearrangement joins TRBV2 to TRBJ2-4; unclear D gene. The germline V gene encodes CDR1 SNHLY and CDR2 FYNNEI. This CDR3 is 12 amino acids long. V lost 1 base, J lost 15 bases, and 13 bases lay in between. CDR3 bases: TGTGCCAGCAGTGAAGAACCGTTGATCTGGTACTTC. This encodes CASSEEPLIWYF.

In this sample, this clone turned up a few times. The CDR3 loop reads CASSEGAGSGGETIYF. As DNA, the CDR3 is TGTGCCAGCAGTGAAGGGGCAGGATCCGGCGGGGAGACCATATATTTT. The V call is TRBV6-1, the J call TRBJ1-3, with D hard to call. The CDR3 has 16 amino acids. Trimming removed 1 base from V and 10 bases from J, with 20 bases in between. Germline V CDR1 and CDR2: MNHNS, SASEGT.

The chain is built from TRBV19 and TRBJ1-5; D gene ambiguous. Trimming took off 0 bases at V and 7 bases at J, with 7 bases between the two ends. Germline CDR1 is LNHDA and CDR2 is SQIVND (reference sequence). This CDR3 has 13 residues. The CDR3 region has the DNA TGTGCCAGTAGTATAGATCTAATCCAGCCCCAGCATTTT. It is translated as CASSIDLIQPQHF.

The J gene is TRBJ1-2, the V gene TRBV10-1; D is perhaps TRBD1 (6 bases). Between the trimmed V and J ends, which lost 6 bases and 2 bases, there was a span of 10 bases. The CDR3 contains 13 residues. The germline CDR1 and CDR2 sequences are WNHNN and SYGVQD (reference sequence). The DNA for the CDR3 is TGCGCCAGCAGCCCAACAGGGAACTATGGCTACACCTTC. Encoded protein: CASSPTGNYGYTF.

The chain uses TRBV2 and TRBJ2-2; perhaps TRBD1 as D (6 bases). The CDR3 is made up of 14 amino acids. The germline CDR1 and CDR2 sequences are SNHLY and FYNNEI. Trimming stripped 8 bases from V and 1 base from J, with 11 bases between. CDR3 residues: CASLMDRNTGELFF. The CDR3 DNA sequence: TGTGCCAGCTTGATGGACAGGAACACCGGGGAGCTGTTTTTT.

The V call is TRBV4-3, the J call TRBJ1-4; no clear D. This CDR3 contains 15 residues. The V end was cut by 4 bases, the J end by 8 bases, with 17 bases between. Germline values: CDR1 LGHNA, CDR2 YSLEER. CDR3: CASSRLLGGVEKLFF. The CDR3 bases are TGCGCCAGCAGCCGTCTCCTAGGCGGGGTAGAAAAACTGTTTTTT.

The chain couples TRBV19 to TRBJ1-2; 7 bases align to TRBD1. Germline CDR1 reads LNHDA; CDR2 reads SQIVND (reference sequence). This CDR3 comprises 15 residues. The J segment lost 2 bases and the V segment lost 3 bases, leaving 6 bases of the junction unmatched. The CDR3 protein is CASSIAEDRNYGYTF. In DNA, the CDR3 is TGTGCCAGTAGTATCGCGGAGGACAGGAACTATGGCTACACCTTC.

The J gene is TRBJ1-3, the V gene TRBV2, with D perhaps matching TRBD1 (6 bases). This CDR3 has 15 residues. Per the germline V gene, CDR1 is SNHLY and CDR2 is FYNNEI. The germline V and J ends were trimmed by 2 bases and 9 bases, with 17 bases remaining between them. The CDR3 DNA is TGTGCCAGCAGTGAAAGGGGCACAGGGCTCGGCACCATATATTTT. Residues: CASSERGTGLGTIYF.

In this sample, this clone turned up a few times. V and J are TRBV5-1 and TRBJ1-2; TRBD1 matches at 8 bases. Losses at the gene ends were 3 bases for V and 6 bases for J; bases not matched to a gene: 7. The CDR3 sequence is 14 residues long. From germline, CDR1 is SGHRS and CDR2 YFSETQ. CDR3 sequence: CASSSYTGGHGYTF. In DNA, the CDR3 is TGCGCCAGCAGCTCCTATACAGGGGGTCATGGCTACACCTTC.

The V call is TRBV29-1, the J call TRBJ1-2, with TRBD1 as a possible D gene (6 bases). V was pared by 7 bases and J by 11 bases, with 23 bases between. Germline assignment: CDR1 SQVTM and CDR2 ANQGSEA. The CDR3 covers 13 residues. CDR3 amino acids: CSAWVGQPRGYTF. CDR3 DNA sequence: TGCAGCGCTTGGGTCGGACAGCCGCGGGGGTACACCTTC.

The V and J genes are TRBV6-5 and TRBJ1-2; 9 positions match TRBD1. The V and J ends lost 4 bases and 2 bases, in that order; junction bases with no gene match: 5. Germline loops: CDR1 MNHEY, CDR2 SVGAGI. The CDR3 extends over 15 amino acids. CDR3 amino acids: CASSSHGTGNYGYTF. DNA for the CDR3: TGTGCCAGCAGTTCCCACGGGACAGGGAACTATGGCTACACCTTC.

The chain employs TRBV4-3 and TRBJ2-7; perhaps TRBD2 as D (5 bases). Deletions cut 2 bases from V and 3 bases from J, with 11 bases between. The germline gives CDR1 LGHNA, CDR2 YSLEER. This CDR3 is built from 14 residues. CDR3 DNA: TGCGCCAGCAGCCAACTTACGGGGTTCTACGAGCAGTACTTC. Its translation is CASSQLTGFYEQYF.